This TCR beta chain derives from a study of T-cell reconstitution after alpha-beta-depleted transplantation in children. As it was prepared, the TCRbeta library received unique molecular identifiers. Via MiXCR, TCRdb re-called the PCR reads, giving one row per CDR3 protein. The sample records 400,000 to 450,000 distinct CDR3 sequences, approximately 41% being singletons. Regarding the study as a whole: Where alpha-beta T cells came from about two months after transplant was reportedly several hundred expanded graft clones. Diversity of TCRbeta at day 60 was high in some patients, arising from surviving recipient T cells and thymic progenitors.

The germline V gene encodes CDR1 MDHEN and CDR2 SYDVKM. This CDR3 has 13 residues. Remarks on this clonotype: Antigen: not known. The junction differs from germline at one of its ends, possibly a read error.

The chain is built from TRBV28 and TRBJ2-5, with TRBD1 matching 8 bases. The specimen comprised PBMCs, sampled before TCRalphabeta/CD19-depleted stem cell transplant. The sequence came from a girl aged 2-10 years with aplastic anemia, due to receive a stem cell transplant. CDR3 residues: CANSWTGQETQYF. The DNA for the CDR3 is TGTGCCAACAGTTGGACAGGGCAAGAGACCCAGTACTTC.